This is a list of T cell receptor beta chains from one sample in a study of shared T cell receptors in the human thymus. Profiled with immunoSEQ multiplex PCR; TCRdb holds only in-frame clones, not every one. The repertoire includes a few hundred thousand clones, 85% to 95% of them detected once, and roughly 0.02% sits in the top ten. Sequenced input: thymocytes. Receptors were obtained from a human donor. CDR3s include the opening cysteine and the closing phenylalanine or tryptophan. Fields, in order: V gene, D gene, J gene, clone size, CDR3 DNA, CDR3 protein. D genes are given only for firm matches. Clone sizes are given selectively: once, few, many, or a class where the clone is expanded.

>TRBV21-1|.|TRBJ2-6|.
TGTGCCAGTACGCGGATAGCGGGAGGGTCAGTTGGGGGGGCCAACGTCCTGACTTTC
CASTRIAGGSVGGANVLTF
>TRBV28|.|TRBJ2-5|.
TGTGCCAGCAGTTCTGGGTTAGGGCTGGAACAAGAGACCCAGTACTTC
CASSSGLGLEQETQYF
>TRBV19|.|TRBJ1-2|.
TGTGCCAGTAGTACCCCCCACCACTCCTATGGCTACACCTTC
CASSTPHHSYGYTF
>TRBV18|.|TRBJ1-5|.
TGTGCCAGCTCACAGGGGCCTAGCAATCAGCCCCAGCATTTT
CASSQGPSNQPQHF
>TRBV4-2|.|TRBJ2-3|.
TGTGCCAGCAGCCAAGATCATTGGGGAGTTGATGATACGCAGTATTTT
CASSQDHWGVDDTQYF
>TRBV27|.|TRBJ1-5|.
TGTGCCAGCAAACCGGGGACACACCCAGCCCTCAATAGCAATCAGCCCCAGCATTTT
CASKPGTHPALNSNQPQHF
>TRBV6-6|.|TRBJ2-1|once
TGTGCCAGCAGTTACTCGATCCGCAATGAGCAGTTCTTC
CASSYSIRNEQFF
>TRBV27|.|TRBJ2-3|.
TGTGCCAGCAGTTTAGGAGGGGGCACAGATACGCAGTATTTT
CASSLGGGTDTQYF
>TRBV25-1|TRBD1|TRBJ2-7|.
TGTGCCAGCAGTGAATCAGGGGGCTCCTACGAGCAGTACTTC
CASSESGGSYEQYF
>TRBV5-1|.|TRBJ2-2|.
TGCGCCAGCAGCTTGGAAGGGCAGGCGAACACCGGGGAGCTGTTTTTT
CASSLEGQANTGELFF
>TRBV5-5|TRBD1|TRBJ2-7|.
TGTGCCAGCAGCCCCCCCAAGATAGGACAGGGGGTGTCTGGCGAGCAGTACTTC
CASSPPKIGQGVSGEQYF
>TRBV5-1|.|TRBJ1-1|.
TGCGCCAGCAGCCCCCCCTCCAATGTGAACACTGAAGCTTTCTTT
CASSPPSNVNTEAFF
>TRBV6-5|.|TRBJ2-3|.
TGTGCCAGCAGGCATCGAGGGGATACGCAGTATTTT
CASRHRGDTQYF
>TRBV30|.|TRBJ2-7|once
TGTGCCTGGAGTGTAGTGGGCCCCTACGAGCAGTACTTC
CAWSVVGPYEQYF
>TRBV4-3|.|TRBJ2-5|.
TGCGCCAGCAGCCAAGATCCACCGGGGAGCCAAGAGACCCAGTACTTC
CASSQDPPGSQETQYF
>TRBV2|.|TRBJ1-2|.
TGTGCCAGCCCTTGGGAAACCTTAGGGGGCTACACCTTC
CASPWETLGGYTF
>TRBV7-9|TRBD2|TRBJ2-7|.
TGTGCCAGCAGCCCTAGGGGTCCAGCGGGAGGCTTCTACGAGCAGTACTTC
CASSPRGPAGGFYEQYF
>TRBV18|.|TRBJ1-1|.
TGTGCCAGCTCACCCCAGTGGCGGGTCCCCCTGAACACTGAAGCTTTCTTT
CASSPQWRVPLNTEAFF
>TRBV21-1|.|TRBJ1-1|.
TGTGCCAGCAGCAAGGGGGCAGGGTCGTACACTGAAGCTTTCTTT
CASSKGAGSYTEAFF
>TRBV7-3|TRBD2|TRBJ2-2|.
TGTGCCAGCAGCCGAGAGGACCCGGGGGGACCCGGGGAGCTGTTTTTT
CASSREDPGGPGELFF
>TRBV10-3|.|TRBJ2-7|.
TGTGCCATCAGTGGTGGGAGCAAAAGAGTAGTAGTGTACTTC
CAISGGSKRVVVYF
>TRBV6-1|TRBD1|TRBJ2-7|.
TGTGCCAGCAGTGAAGCTAGCAGGCAGGGGGTTTGCGAGCAGTACTTC
CASSEASRQGVCEQYF
>TRBV12-5|.|TRBJ1-2|.
TGTGCTAGTGGTTCGTCCCAGACTCCTGGCTACACCTTC
CASGSSQTPGYTF
>TRBV27|.|TRBJ1-5|.
TGTGCCAGCAGTTTCAGGAGTAATCAGCCCCAGCATTTT
CASSFRSNQPQHF
>TRBV5-1|.|TRBJ2-1|.
TGCGCCAGCAGCCACCGAAAACGGGACCCTTTCAATGAGCAGTTCTTC
CASSHRKRDPFNEQFF
>TRBV21-1|.|TRBJ1-5|.
TGTGCCAGCAGGGGGGGGACAGGGTATCAGCCCCAGCATTTT
CASRGGTGYQPQHF
>TRBV15|.|TRBJ2-7|.
TGTGCCACCAGCAGAACCTTATGGACATATCCCTACGAGCAGTACTTC
CATSRTLWTYPYEQYF
>TRBV19|TRBD1|TRBJ2-6|.
TGTGCCAGTATAGGGACAGGGGGTGACTCTGGGGCCAACGTCCTGACTTTC
CASIGTGGDSGANVLTF
>TRBV6-5|TRBD1|TRBJ1-2|.
TGTGCCAGCAGTTACTCGAGGTACAGGGGGTTCGCTGGCTACACCTTC
CASSYSRYRGFAGYTF
>TRBV10-2|.|TRBJ2-7|.
TGCGCCAGCAGTGAGGCCCTGGTGATTGTCAACGAGCAGTACTTC
CASSEALVIVNEQYF
>TRBV19|TRBD1|TRBJ1-5|.
TGTGCCAGTAGTACCCAGGACAGGGGGCAGGTAAGCAATCAGCCCCAGCATTTT
CASSTQDRGQVSNQPQHF
>TRBV6-1|TRBD1|TRBJ1-4|.
TGTGCCAGCAGTGAATGGGTGGAGGGGGCGGCGACTAATGAAAAACTGTTTTTT
CASSEWVEGAATNEKLFF
>TRBV13|.|TRBJ2-1|.
TGTGCCAGCAGCTTAAGGGGGGGTAGCGAAAGCTCCTACAATGAGCAGTTCTTC
CASSLRGGSESSYNEQFF
>TRBV28|.|TRBJ1-1|.
TGTGCCAGCAGTTTATGCCCTCCTGGGAGAAACACTGAAGCTTTCTTT
CASSLCPPGRNTEAFF
>TRBV28|TRBD1|TRBJ1-2|.
TGTGCCAGCAGTTTATATGGGGACAGACCAGCTAACTATGGCTACACCTTC
CASSLYGDRPANYGYTF
>TRBV4-1|TRBD2|TRBJ2-1|.
TGCGCCAGCAGCCAAGATCAAGGACTAGCGGGAGTATTCGAGCAGTTCTTC
CASSQDQGLAGVFEQFF
>TRBV28|.|TRBJ1-3|.
TGTGCCAGCAGTCATAGACCGGTAACGGGAAACACCATATATTTT
CASSHRPVTGNTIYF
>TRBV5-4|.|TRBJ2-3|once
TGTGCCAGCAGCCTCCCCCCTGGAGAGGCGCAGTATTTT
CASSLPPGEAQYF
>TRBV9|TRBD1|TRBJ2-3|once
TGTGCCAGCAGCGCATCAAACAGGGGACCTAGCACAGATACGCAGTATTTT
CASSASNRGPSTDTQYF
>TRBV20-1|.|TRBJ2-1|.
TGCAGTGCAGGGCCCAATGAGCAGTTCTTC
CSAGPNEQFF
>TRBV4-3|TRBD2|TRBJ2-3|.
TGCGCCAGCAGCCAACCTACTAGCGGGAGTGCAGATACGCAGTATTTT
CASSQPTSGSADTQYF
>TRBV9|TRBD2|TRBJ2-2|.
TGTGCCAGCAGCGTAGCGGGTCTAGCGGGATTCGCCGGGGAGCTGTTTTTT
CASSVAGLAGFAGELFF